A selection of T cell receptor beta chains follows, all from one sample in a study of T cells after yellow fever vaccination. Via MiXCR, TCRdb re-called the 5' RACE reads, giving one row per CDR3 protein. The table shows hundreds of thousands of distinct CDR3 sequences, with 18% occurring only once. The source was PBMCs, collected before the yellow fever booster vaccination. These receptors were obtained from a man aged 18 to 29 who received the YFV17D yellow fever vaccine. The conserved cysteine and the conserved F or W are not part of the CDR3 here.

cdr3_aa: ASRHPSRDNEQY
j_call: TRBJ2-7
v_call: TRBV6-6

cdr3_aa: ASSLGVREKLF
j_call: TRBJ1-4
v_call: TRBV7-2

cdr3_aa: ASSRGPSLKVSADTQY
j_call: TRBJ2-3
v_call: TRBV5-6

cdr3_aa: ASSLVWQGEGYT
j_call: TRBJ1-2
v_call: TRBV5-6

cdr3_aa: ASSSTGSADTQY
j_call: TRBJ2-3
v_call: TRBV7-3

cdr3_aa: SASATGTGYGYT
j_call: TRBJ1-2
v_call: TRBV20-1

cdr3_aa: SVATGDYGYT
j_call: TRBJ1-2
v_call: TRBV29-1

cdr3_aa: SAHRLVDTQY
j_call: TRBJ2-3
v_call: TRBV20-1

cdr3_aa: ASSVVVGSRGYT
j_call: TRBJ1-2
v_call: TRBV5-1

cdr3_aa: ASSNRDSPYNEQF
j_call: TRBJ2-1
v_call: TRBV7-8

cdr3_aa: AISAGTSGLGEQY
j_call: TRBJ2-7
v_call: TRBV10-3

cdr3_aa: ASSKRTGDGYGYT
j_call: TRBJ1-2
v_call: TRBV25-1

cdr3_aa: ASSLQAINEKLF
j_call: TRBJ1-4
v_call: TRBV12-3/TRBV12-4

cdr3_aa: ASSFKFRGAEAF
j_call: TRBJ1-1
v_call: TRBV7-2

cdr3_aa: ATGTNYGYT
j_call: TRBJ1-2
v_call: TRBV12-3/TRBV12-4

cdr3_aa: ASSARNNEQF
j_call: TRBJ2-1
v_call: TRBV13

cdr3_aa: ASRGALGGLAQY
j_call: TRBJ2-5
v_call: TRBV28

cdr3_aa: ASSFMTGLNQPQH
j_call: TRBJ1-5
v_call: TRBV7-2

cdr3_aa: ASRLGTGSEKLF
j_call: TRBJ1-4
v_call: TRBV27

cdr3_aa: ASSPLVSSGANVLT
j_call: TRBJ2-6
v_call: TRBV4-3

cdr3_aa: ASTTGRGSYNEQF
j_call: TRBJ2-1
v_call: TRBV4-3

cdr3_aa: ASSFGQAYEQY
j_call: TRBJ2-7
v_call: TRBV27

cdr3_aa: ASSDYQGLSYNSPLH
j_call: TRBJ1-6
v_call: TRBV6-1

cdr3_aa: ASRDPGANVLT
j_call: TRBJ2-6
v_call: TRBV5-1

cdr3_aa: ATSRGVAGANIQY
j_call: TRBJ2-4
v_call: TRBV15

cdr3_aa: ASSLGPHLTEAF
j_call: TRBJ1-1
v_call: TRBV7-9

cdr3_aa: SAIGTSGGANTQY
j_call: TRBJ2-3
v_call: TRBV20-1

cdr3_aa: ASRAAGIYQNIQY
j_call: TRBJ2-4
v_call: TRBV7-2

cdr3_aa: ASSLAGTGLYSTEAF
j_call: TRBJ1-1
v_call: TRBV5-1

cdr3_aa: ASAKGASTDTQY
j_call: TRBJ2-3
v_call: TRBV7-3

cdr3_aa: ASSLPYRGRTNYGYT
j_call: TRBJ1-2
v_call: TRBV7-2

cdr3_aa: ATSDEGAGAYEQF
j_call: TRBJ2-1
v_call: TRBV24-1

cdr3_aa: ASSLAPAYNEQF
j_call: TRBJ2-1
v_call: TRBV5-1

cdr3_aa: ASSGRGAPGANVLT
j_call: TRBJ2-6
v_call: TRBV7-8

cdr3_aa: ASSDSGRASTDTQY
j_call: TRBJ2-3
v_call: TRBV6-4

cdr3_aa: ASSLRSGLGGTDTQY
j_call: TRBJ2-3
v_call: TRBV27

cdr3_aa: ASSYPGLAGGYEQY
j_call: TRBJ2-7
v_call: TRBV6-5

cdr3_aa: ASSSQREQY
j_call: TRBJ2-7
v_call: TRBV4-1

cdr3_aa: SAREPRGTGELF
j_call: TRBJ2-2
v_call: TRBV20-1

cdr3_aa: ASSLAPSGVTKF
j_call: TRBJ2-1
v_call: TRBV7-2

cdr3_aa: SADPRLAGSTDTQY
j_call: TRBJ2-3
v_call: TRBV20-1

cdr3_aa: ATSAVGDTQY
j_call: TRBJ2-3
v_call: TRBV24-1

cdr3_aa: AISVRQTDTQY
j_call: TRBJ2-3
v_call: TRBV10-3

cdr3_aa: ASSRLAGDSYNEQF
j_call: TRBJ2-1
v_call: TRBV6-2/TRBV6-3

cdr3_aa: ASTTGGSAEAF
j_call: TRBJ1-1
v_call: TRBV6-2/TRBV6-3

cdr3_aa: ASSIGQPQH
j_call: TRBJ1-5
v_call: TRBV12-3/TRBV12-4

cdr3_aa: ASSHGGGGYNEQF
j_call: TRBJ2-1
v_call: TRBV4-3

cdr3_aa: ASSLGSSRSYNEQF
j_call: TRBJ2-1
v_call: TRBV7-2

cdr3_aa: SALAATQY
j_call: TRBJ2-3
v_call: TRBV20-1

cdr3_aa: ASSLPHAPPQGAKNYGYT
j_call: TRBJ1-2
v_call: TRBV7-9

cdr3_aa: ASSSGGTANTEAF
j_call: TRBJ1-1
v_call: TRBV28

cdr3_aa: SASRGPTPPEAF
j_call: TRBJ1-1
v_call: TRBV20-1

cdr3_aa: ASSSDPGKGTEAF
j_call: TRBJ1-1
v_call: TRBV5-1

cdr3_aa: ASSLTGRSGELF
j_call: TRBJ2-2
v_call: TRBV2

cdr3_aa: ASRSSGRRETQY
j_call: TRBJ2-5
v_call: TRBV7-9

cdr3_aa: ASSQDLGRSEGARTQY
j_call: TRBJ2-5
v_call: TRBV3-1

cdr3_aa: ASSSGTGGTGEQF
j_call: TRBJ2-1
v_call: TRBV5-6

cdr3_aa: ASSSRTSGGRKETQY
j_call: TRBJ2-5
v_call: TRBV7-9

cdr3_aa: ASSQEVEIAYNEQF
j_call: TRBJ2-1
v_call: TRBV4-3